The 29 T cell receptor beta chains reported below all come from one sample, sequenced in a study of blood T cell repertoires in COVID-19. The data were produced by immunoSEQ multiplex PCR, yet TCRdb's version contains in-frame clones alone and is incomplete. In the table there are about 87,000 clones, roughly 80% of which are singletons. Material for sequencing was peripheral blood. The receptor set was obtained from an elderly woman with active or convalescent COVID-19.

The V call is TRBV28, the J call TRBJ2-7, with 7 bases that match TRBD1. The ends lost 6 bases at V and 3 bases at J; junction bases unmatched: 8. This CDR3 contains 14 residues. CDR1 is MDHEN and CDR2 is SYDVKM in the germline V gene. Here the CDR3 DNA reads TGTGCCAGCAGGGCAACAGGGGAACTCTACGAGCAGTACTTC. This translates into CASRATGELYEQYF. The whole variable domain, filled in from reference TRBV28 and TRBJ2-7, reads DVKVTQSSRYLVKRTGEKVFLECVQDMDHENMFWYRQDPGLGLRLIYFSYDVKMKEKGDIPEGYSVSREKKERFSLILESASTNQTSMYLCASRATGELYEQYFGPGTRLTVT.

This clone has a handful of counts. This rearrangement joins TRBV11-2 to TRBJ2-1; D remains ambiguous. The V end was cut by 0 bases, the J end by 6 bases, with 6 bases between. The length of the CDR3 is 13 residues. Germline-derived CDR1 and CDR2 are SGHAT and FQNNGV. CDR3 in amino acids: CASSLDPGNEQFF. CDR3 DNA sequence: TGTGCCAGCAGCTTAGATCCAGGCAATGAGCAGTTCTTC.

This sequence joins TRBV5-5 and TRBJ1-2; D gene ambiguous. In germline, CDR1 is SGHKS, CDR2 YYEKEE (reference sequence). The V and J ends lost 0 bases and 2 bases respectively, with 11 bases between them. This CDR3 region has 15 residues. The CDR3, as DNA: TGTGCCAGCAGCTTGGCCGATACGACAAACTATGGCTACACCTTC. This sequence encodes CASSLADTTNYGYTF.

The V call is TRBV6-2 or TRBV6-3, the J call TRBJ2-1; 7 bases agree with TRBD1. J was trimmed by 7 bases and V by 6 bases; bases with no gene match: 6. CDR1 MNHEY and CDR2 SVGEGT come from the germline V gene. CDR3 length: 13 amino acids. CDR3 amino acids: CASSSGQWNEQFF. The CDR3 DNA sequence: TGTGCCAGCAGCTCGGGACAGTGGAATGAGCAGTTCTTC.

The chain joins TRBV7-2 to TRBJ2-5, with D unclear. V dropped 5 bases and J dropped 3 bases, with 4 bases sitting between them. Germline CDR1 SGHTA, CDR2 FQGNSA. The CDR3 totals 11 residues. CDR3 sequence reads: CASSPKETQYF. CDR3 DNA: TGTGCCAGCAGCCCAAAAGAGACCCAGTACTTC. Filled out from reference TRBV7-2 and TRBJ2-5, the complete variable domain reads GAGVSQSPSNKVTEKGKDVELRCDPISGHTALYWYRQSLGQGLEFLIYFQGNSAPDKSGLPSDRFSAERTGGSVSTLTIQRTQQEDSAVYLCASSPKETQYFGPGTRLLVL.

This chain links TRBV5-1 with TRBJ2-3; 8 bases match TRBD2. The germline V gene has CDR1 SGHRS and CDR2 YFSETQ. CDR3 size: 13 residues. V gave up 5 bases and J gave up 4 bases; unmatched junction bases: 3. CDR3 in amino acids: CASRGSGADTQYF. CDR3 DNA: TGCGCCAGCAGAGGTAGCGGGGCAGATACGCAGTATTTT. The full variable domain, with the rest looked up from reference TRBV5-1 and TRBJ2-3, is KAGVTQTPRYLIKTRGQQVTLSCSPISGHRSVSWYQQTPGQGLQFLFEYFSETQRNKGNFPGRFSGRQFSNSRSEMNVSTLELGDSALYLCASRGSGADTQYFGPGTRLTVL.

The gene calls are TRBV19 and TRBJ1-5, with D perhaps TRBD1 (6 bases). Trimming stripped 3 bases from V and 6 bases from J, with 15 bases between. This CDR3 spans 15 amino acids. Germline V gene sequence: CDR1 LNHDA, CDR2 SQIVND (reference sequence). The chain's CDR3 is CASSIRENRAQPQHF. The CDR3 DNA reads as TGTGCCAGTAGTATTCGGGAAAACAGGGCTCAGCCCCAGCATTTT.

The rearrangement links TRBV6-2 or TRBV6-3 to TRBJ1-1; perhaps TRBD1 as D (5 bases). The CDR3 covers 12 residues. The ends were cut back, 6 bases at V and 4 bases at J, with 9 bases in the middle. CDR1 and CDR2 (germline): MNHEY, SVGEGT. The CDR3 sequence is CASSWGGTEAFF. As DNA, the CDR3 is TGTGCCAGCAGCTGGGGGGGCACTGAAGCTTTCTTT.

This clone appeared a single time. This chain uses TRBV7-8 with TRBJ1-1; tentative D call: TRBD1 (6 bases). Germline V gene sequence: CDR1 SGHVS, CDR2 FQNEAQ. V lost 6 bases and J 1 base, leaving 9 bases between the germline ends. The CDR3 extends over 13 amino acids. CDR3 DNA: TGTGCCAGCAGTCCACAGGGGAACACTGAAGCTTTCTTT. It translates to CASSPQGNTEAFF.

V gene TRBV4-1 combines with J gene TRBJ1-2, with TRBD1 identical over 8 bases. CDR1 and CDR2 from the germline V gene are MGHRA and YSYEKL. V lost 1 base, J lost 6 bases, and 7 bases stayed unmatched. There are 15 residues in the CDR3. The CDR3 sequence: CASSQVGQGADGYTF. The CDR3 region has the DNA TGCGCCAGCAGCCAAGTAGGGCAGGGGGCGGATGGCTACACCTTC.

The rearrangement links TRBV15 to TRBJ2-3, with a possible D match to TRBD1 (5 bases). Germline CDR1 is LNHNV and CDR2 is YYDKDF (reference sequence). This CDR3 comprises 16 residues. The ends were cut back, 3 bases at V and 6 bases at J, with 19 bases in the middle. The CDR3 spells CATSSYGRRTQDTQYF. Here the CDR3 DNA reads TGTGCCACCAGCAGCTACGGGCGCCGGACACAGGATACGCAGTATTTT. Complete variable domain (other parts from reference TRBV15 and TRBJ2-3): DAMVIQNPRYQVTQFGKPVTLSCSQTLNHNVMYWYQQKSSQAPKLLFHYYDKDFNNEADTPDNFQSRRPNTSFCFLDIRSPGLGDTAMYLCATSSYGRRTQDTQYFGPGTRLTVL.

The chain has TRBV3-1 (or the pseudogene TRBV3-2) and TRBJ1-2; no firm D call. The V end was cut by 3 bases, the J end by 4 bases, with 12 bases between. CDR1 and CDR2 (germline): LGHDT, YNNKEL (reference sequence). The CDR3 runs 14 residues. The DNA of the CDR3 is TGTGCCAGCAGCCATGGAGGGTTCCCCTATGGCTACACCTTC. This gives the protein CASSHGGFPYGYTF.

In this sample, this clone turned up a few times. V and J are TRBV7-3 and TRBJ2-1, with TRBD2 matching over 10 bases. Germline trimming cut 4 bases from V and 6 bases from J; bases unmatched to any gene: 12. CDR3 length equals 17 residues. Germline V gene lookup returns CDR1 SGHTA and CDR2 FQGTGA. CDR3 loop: CASSSDQLAGPSNEQFF. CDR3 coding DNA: TGTGCCAGCAGCTCTGACCAACTAGCGGGACCATCCAATGAGCAGTTCTTC.

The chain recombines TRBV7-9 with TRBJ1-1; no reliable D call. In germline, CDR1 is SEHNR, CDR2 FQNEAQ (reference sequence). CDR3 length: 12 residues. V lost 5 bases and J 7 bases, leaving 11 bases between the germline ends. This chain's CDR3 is CASSVRSIEAFF. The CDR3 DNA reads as TGTGCCAGCAGCGTACGGAGTATTGAAGCTTTCTTT.

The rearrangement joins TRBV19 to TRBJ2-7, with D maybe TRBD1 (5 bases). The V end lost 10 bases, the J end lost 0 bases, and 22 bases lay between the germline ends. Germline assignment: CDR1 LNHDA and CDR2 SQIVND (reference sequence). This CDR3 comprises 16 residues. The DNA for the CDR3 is TGTGCCACCTCACTCCCGGGCAGGGCAAGCTCCTACGAGCAGTACTTC. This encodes CATSLPGRASSYEQYF.

The CDR3 DNA reads TGCAGCGGGACGGGACAGGGTAACACCGGGGAGCTGTTTTTT. Its protein product is CSGTGQGNTGELFF. The chain couples TRBV29-1 to TRBJ2-2; 9 bases are shared with TRBD1. Trimming removed 7 bases from V and 2 bases from J; junction bases left unmatched: 5. The CDR3 runs to 14 residues. Germline V lookup: CDR1 SQVTM, CDR2 ANQGSEA.

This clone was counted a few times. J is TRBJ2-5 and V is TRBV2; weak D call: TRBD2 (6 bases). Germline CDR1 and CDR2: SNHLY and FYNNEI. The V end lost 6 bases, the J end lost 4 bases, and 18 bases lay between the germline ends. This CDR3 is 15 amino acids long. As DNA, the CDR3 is TGTGCCAGCAGGGATGACCTCGGGGGAGGAGAGACCCAGTACTTC. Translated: CASRDDLGGGETQYF.

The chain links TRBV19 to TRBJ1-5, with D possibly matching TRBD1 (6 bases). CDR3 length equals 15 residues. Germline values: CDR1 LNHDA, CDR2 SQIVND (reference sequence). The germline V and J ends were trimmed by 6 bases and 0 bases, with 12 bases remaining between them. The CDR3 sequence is CASSRQVDSNQPQHF. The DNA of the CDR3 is TGTGCCAGTAGCAGACAGGTTGATAGCAATCAGCCCCAGCATTTT.

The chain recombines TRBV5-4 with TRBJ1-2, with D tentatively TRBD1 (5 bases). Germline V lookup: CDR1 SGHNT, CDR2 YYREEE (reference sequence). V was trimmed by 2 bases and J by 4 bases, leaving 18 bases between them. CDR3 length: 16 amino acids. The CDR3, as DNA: TGTGCCAGCAGCTTCCCTACAGGTCATCAGCTCTATGGCTACACCTTC. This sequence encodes CASSFPTGHQLYGYTF.

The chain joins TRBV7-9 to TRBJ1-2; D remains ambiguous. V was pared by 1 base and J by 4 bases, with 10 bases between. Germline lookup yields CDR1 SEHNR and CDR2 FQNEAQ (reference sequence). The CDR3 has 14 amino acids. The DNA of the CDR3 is TGTGCCAGCAGCTTAGACTGGGCCTCCTATGGCTACACCTTC. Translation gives CASSLDWASYGYTF.

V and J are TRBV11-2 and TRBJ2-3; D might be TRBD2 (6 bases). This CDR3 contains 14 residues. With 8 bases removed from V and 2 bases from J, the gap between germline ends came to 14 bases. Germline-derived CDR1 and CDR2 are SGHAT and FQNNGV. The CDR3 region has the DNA TGTGCCAGCTCCACTAGCACTCACACAGATACGCAGTATTTT. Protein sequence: CASSTSTHTDTQYF. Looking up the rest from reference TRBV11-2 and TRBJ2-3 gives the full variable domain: EAGVAQSPRYKIIEKRQSVAFWCNPISGHATLYWYQQILGQGPKLLIQFQNNGVVDDSQLPKDRFSAERLKGVDSTLKIQPAKLEDSAVYLCASSTSTHTDTQYFGPGTRLTVL.

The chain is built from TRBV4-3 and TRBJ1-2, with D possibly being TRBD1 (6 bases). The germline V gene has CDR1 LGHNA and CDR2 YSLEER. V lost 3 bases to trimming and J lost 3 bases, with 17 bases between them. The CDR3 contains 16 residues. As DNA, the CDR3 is TGCGCCAGCAGCCACCAAAGACAGGCGAAGGACTATGGCTACACCTTC. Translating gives CASSHQRQAKDYGYTF.

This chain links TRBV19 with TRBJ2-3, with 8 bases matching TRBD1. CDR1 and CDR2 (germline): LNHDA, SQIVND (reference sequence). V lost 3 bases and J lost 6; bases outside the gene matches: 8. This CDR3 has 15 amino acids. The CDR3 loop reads CASSIQGAGGDTQYF. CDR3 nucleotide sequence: TGTGCCAGTAGTATTCAGGGGGCCGGTGGTGATACGCAGTATTTT.

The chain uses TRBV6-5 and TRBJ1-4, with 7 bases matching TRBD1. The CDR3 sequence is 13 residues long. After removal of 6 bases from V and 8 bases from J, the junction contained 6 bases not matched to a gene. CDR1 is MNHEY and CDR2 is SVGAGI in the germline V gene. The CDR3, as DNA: TGTGCCAGCAGCGACAGGGCGGGGGAAAAACTGTTTTTT. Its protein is CASSDRAGEKLFF.

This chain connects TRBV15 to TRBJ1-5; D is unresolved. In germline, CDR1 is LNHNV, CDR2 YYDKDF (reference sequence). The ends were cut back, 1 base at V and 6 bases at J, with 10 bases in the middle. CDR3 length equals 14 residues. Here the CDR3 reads CATSRGGGFQPQHF. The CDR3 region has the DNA TGTGCCACCAGCAGAGGGGGAGGGTTTCAGCCCCAGCATTTT.

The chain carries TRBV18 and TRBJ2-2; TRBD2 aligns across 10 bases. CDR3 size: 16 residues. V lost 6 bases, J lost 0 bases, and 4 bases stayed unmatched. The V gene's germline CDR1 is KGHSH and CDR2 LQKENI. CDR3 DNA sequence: TGTGCCAGCTCGCCCGGACTAGCGGCGAACACCGGGGAGCTGTTTTTT. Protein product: CASSPGLAANTGELFF.

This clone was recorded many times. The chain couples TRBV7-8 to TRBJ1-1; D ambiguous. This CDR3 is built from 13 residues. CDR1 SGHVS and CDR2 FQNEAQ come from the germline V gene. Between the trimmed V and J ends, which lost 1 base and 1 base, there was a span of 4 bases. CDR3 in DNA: TGTGCCAGCAGCTTAGGGGCGAACACTGAAGCTTTCTTT. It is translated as CASSLGANTEAFF.

CDR3 DNA: TGTGCCAGCAGCTCCCGACAGCCCTCTGGGGCCAACGTCCTGACTTTC. It codes for CASSSRQPSGANVLTF. The V gene is TRBV7-3, the J gene TRBJ2-6; D might be TRBD1 (5 bases). CDR3 length equals 16 residues. V was cut by 4 bases and J by 0 bases, with 10 bases left in between. Germline CDR1 SGHTA, CDR2 FQGTGA.

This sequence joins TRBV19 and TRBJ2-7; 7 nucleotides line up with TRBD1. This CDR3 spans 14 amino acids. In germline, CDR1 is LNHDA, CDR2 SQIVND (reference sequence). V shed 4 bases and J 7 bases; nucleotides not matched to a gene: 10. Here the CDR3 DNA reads TGTGCCAGTAGTACAGACAGGGTTTTTGGGGAGCAGTACTTC. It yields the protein CASSTDRVFGEQYF.